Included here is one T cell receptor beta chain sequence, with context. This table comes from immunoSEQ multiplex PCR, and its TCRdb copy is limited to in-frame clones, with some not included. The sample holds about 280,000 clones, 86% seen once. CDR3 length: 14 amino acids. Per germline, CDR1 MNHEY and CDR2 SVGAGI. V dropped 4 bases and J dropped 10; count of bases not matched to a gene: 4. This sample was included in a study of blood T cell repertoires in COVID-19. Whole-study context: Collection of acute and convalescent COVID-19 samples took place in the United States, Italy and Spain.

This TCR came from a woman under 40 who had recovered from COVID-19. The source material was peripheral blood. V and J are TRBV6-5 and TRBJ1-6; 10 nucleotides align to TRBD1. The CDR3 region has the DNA TGTGCCAGCAGTTCCCGGACAGGGGGATCACCCCTCCACTTT. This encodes CASSSRTGGSPLHF.